This TCR beta chain was found in a study of cytomegalovirus exposure and HLA in healthy donors. Notes on the study in general: In vitro assays verified that a few CMV-associated chains recognized CMV antigens specifically. One later analysis, an examination of the roughly 110 validation repertoires, found that first-cohort TCR clusters tended to co-occur in them.

The donors were part of the validation cohort, which consisted of approximately 110 subjects and was separate from the first cohort of hundreds of subjects. Assay used: immunoSEQ multiplex PCR; TCRdb lists only in-frame clones, some missing. The repertoire holds roughly 150,000 clones, with 95% to 96% as singletons. Germline values: CDR1 ENHRY, CDR2 SYGVKD. V was clipped by 6 bases and J by 6 bases; unmatched bases: 18. The CDR3 spans 17 residues. In the case of this clone: Its specificity is unknown.

This TCR was recovered from a woman aged 18-35 years in good health and CMV-seronegative. Sequencing was done on a sample of PBMCs. The chain employs TRBV10-3 and TRBJ1-2; 8 bases fit TRBD1. The CDR3 region is CAIRGGLGTGVPHGYTF. CDR3 sequence (DNA): TGTGCCATCAGGGGGGGTTTAGGGACAGGAGTCCCCCATGGCTACACCTTC.